These 6 T cell receptor beta chains were sequenced from one sample in a study of HIV-infected patients and healthy controls. From the 5' RACE reads, TCRdb called clonotypes with MiXCR, one entry per CDR3 protein. The sample holds almost 65,000 distinct CDR3 sequences, about a fifth seen once. Sequencing was carried out using CD4+ T cells from blood. Receptor source: a human donor in good health.

Many counts were recorded for this clonotype. This sequence joins TRBV24-1 and TRBJ2-2; a weak D match, TRBD1 (6 bases). Germline CDR1 reads KGHDR; CDR2 reads SFDVKD. V was pared by 9 bases and J by 0 bases, with 7 bases between. This CDR3 is built from 13 residues. For the CDR3, the DNA is TGTGCCACCGGGGACACGAACACCGGGGAGCTGTTTTTT. This gives the protein CATGDTNTGELFF.

This clonotype was recorded a few times. The J gene is TRBJ1-2, the V gene TRBV6-5; 9 bases are shared with TRBD1. The CDR3 length is 16 residues. Germline V gives CDR1 MNHEY, CDR2 SVGAGI. V shed 4 bases and J 5 bases; nucleotides not matched to a gene: 11. CDR3 amino acids: CASSWAGTGNGYGYTF. CDR3 bases: TGTGCCAGCAGTTGGGCAGGGACAGGGAATGGGTATGGCTACACCTTC.

V usage is TRBV5-1 and J usage is TRBJ2-3; TRBD2 is a possible D gene (6 bases). The CDR3 length is 14 residues. Trimming took off 5 bases at V and 0 bases at J, with 10 bases between the two ends. Germline V CDR1 and CDR2: SGHRS, YFSETQ. CDR3 DNA sequence: TGCGCCAGCAGGAGGGAGGCTAGCACAGATACGCAGTATTTT. Protein sequence: CASRREASTDTQYF.

This clonotype was seen repeatedly, ten times or more. The chain has TRBV10-2 and TRBJ2-2; no firm D call. V lost 2 bases and J 1 base, leaving 5 bases between the germline ends. Germline V gene lookup returns CDR1 WSHSY and CDR2 SAAADI. This CDR3 has 14 residues. The CDR3 region has the DNA TGCGCCAGCAGTGAGAGCCTGAACACCGGGGAGCTGTTTTTT. This gives the protein CASSESLNTGELFF.

This clonotype came up many times. The V gene is TRBV7-9, the J gene TRBJ2-1, with D uncertain. Germline V gene data show CDR1 as SEHNR and CDR2 as FQNEAQ (reference sequence). This CDR3 is built from 13 residues. Trimming took 4 bases from V and 9 from J, leaving 13 bases between them. The CDR3 here is CASSSNRGIEQFF. CDR3 DNA sequence: TGTGCCAGCAGCTCCAACCGAGGCATTGAGCAGTTCTTC. The complete variable domain, with remaining parts taken from reference TRBV7-9 and TRBJ2-1, reads DTGVSQNPRHKITKRGQNVTFRCDPISEHNRLYWYRQTLGQGPEFLTYFQNEAQLEKSRLLSDRFSAERPKGSFSTLEIQRTEQGDSAMYLCASSSNRGIEQFFGPGTRLTVL.

The V call is TRBV3-1, the J call TRBJ1-2; 7 bases map to TRBD1. Trimming took 5 bases from V and 4 from J; bases not matched to a gene: 10. This CDR3 has 15 residues. Germline CDR1 is LGHDT and CDR2 is YNNKEL (reference sequence). The CDR3 reads CASSVTGTAPYGYTF. CDR3 bases: TGTGCCAGCAGCGTTACCGGGACAGCGCCCTATGGCTACACCTTC.